Listed below are T cell receptor beta chains from one sample, sequenced in a study of cytomegalovirus exposure and HLA in healthy donors. Profiling relied on immunoSEQ multiplex PCR, and the TCRdb table lists in-frame clones only, not all of them. The sample includes 150,000 to 200,000 clones, 77% of them seen just once. The source material was PBMCs. These receptors were collected from a woman under 40 in good health and CMV-seropositive. Each CDR3 is given with its conserved first and last residue. Fields, in order: J gene, D gene, clone size, V gene, CDR3 DNA, CDR3 protein. D genes are given only for firm matches. Clone size is given for some rows only: seen once, a few or many times, or a class if the clone is expanded.

>TRBJ1-1|TRBD1|-|TRBV6-1
TGTGCCAGCATCCGGGACAGGGGACCCATTGAAGCTTTCTTT
CASIRDRGPIEAFF
>TRBJ1-5|-|-|TRBV29-1
TGCAGCGTATCGACTGAGAACGATCAGCCCCAGCATTTT
CSVSTENDQPQHF
>TRBJ1-2|-|-|TRBV30
TGTGCCTGGAGTGAGGCGGGAGGTGGCTACACCTTC
CAWSEAGGGYTF
>TRBJ2-2|TRBD1|-|TRBV19
TGTGCCAGTAGTACCCAGGGGGCCGGAACCGGGGAGCTGTTTTTT
CASSTQGAGTGELFF
>TRBJ2-3|-|-|TRBV6-4
TGTGCCAGCAGCGAACTAGCCCGATCTACGCAGTATTTT
CASSELARSTQYF
>TRBJ2-1|-|-|TRBV2
TGTGCCAGCAGCCCCGACAACTACAATGAGCAGTTCTTC
CASSPDNYNEQFF
>TRBJ2-7|TRBD2|-|TRBV19
TGTGCCAGTAGTATTTCGGCCGGGAGGTCTTACGAGCAGTACTTC
CASSISAGRSYEQYF
>TRBJ2-5|TRBD2|-|TRBV30
TGTGCCTGGAGTGGTCTGGGAGGGAGGACCCAGTACTTC
CAWSGLGGRTQYF
>TRBJ1-2|TRBD1|-|TRBV7-3
TGTGCCAGCAGCTGGACAGGGCAGGACTATGGCTACACCTTC
CASSWTGQDYGYTF
>TRBJ1-4|-|-|TRBV28
TGTGCCAGCAGTTTGGCGGGTAGTGAAAAACTGTTTTTT
CASSLAGSEKLFF
>TRBJ2-1|-|once|TRBV11-2
TGTGCCAGCAGCGACGATTCGGTGGGAGCGTCCTACAATGAGCAGTTCTTC
CASSDDSVGASYNEQFF
>TRBJ2-3|TRBD1|-|TRBV28
TGTGCCAGCAGTAGCCGACAGGGGGCCAGCACAGATACGCAGTATTTT
CASSSRQGASTDTQYF
>TRBJ1-4|-|-|TRBV5-1
TGCGCCAGCAGCTTTGGGGCCGCAACTAATGAAAAACTGTTTTTT
CASSFGAATNEKLFF
>TRBJ2-3|-|-|TRBV5-1
TGCGCCAGCAGACCGGACATGTCAGATACGCAGTATTTT
CASRPDMSDTQYF
>TRBJ2-7|TRBD1|-|TRBV19
TGTGCCAGTAGTATGGACGGGACAGGGGGGGTCTACGAGCAGTACTTC
CASSMDGTGGVYEQYF
>TRBJ2-7|TRBD2|-|TRBV5-4
TGTGCCAGCAGCCGAATTTATCAAGCGGGAGGGCCGGGTGAGCAGTACTTC
CASSRIYQAGGPGEQYF
>TRBJ2-4|TRBD2|-|TRBV14
TGTGCCAGCAGCCAGGCGTGGGGGGGAAACATTCAGTACTTC
CASSQAWGGNIQYF
>TRBJ1-2|TRBD1|few|TRBV11-3
TGTGCCAGCAGCCAAGACAGGGGAAACTATGGCTACACCTTC
CASSQDRGNYGYTF
>TRBJ2-3|TRBD2|-|TRBV4-2
TGTGCCAGCAGCCAACTAGGCGGGAGCCCCGATACGCAGTATTTT
CASSQLGGSPDTQYF
>TRBJ2-2|TRBD2|-|TRBV5-4
TGTGCCAGCAGCTTGGGAGGGGCTAGCGGTCACACCGGGGAGCTGTTTTTT
CASSLGGASGHTGELFF
>TRBJ2-1|TRBD2|few|TRBV25-1
TGTGCCAGCAGTGAATTAGCTAGCGGTAATGAGCAGTTCTTC
CASSELASGNEQFF
>TRBJ2-1|-|-|TRBV7-2
TGTGCCAGCAGCTTAGAGGACAGAGATGAGCAGTTCTTC
CASSLEDRDEQFF
>TRBJ1-1|TRBD1|-|TRBV2
TGTGCCAGCAGTGAGTACAGGGGGAACACTGAAGCTTTCTTT
CASSEYRGNTEAFF
>TRBJ2-1|TRBD2|few|TRBV11-3
TGTGCCAGCAGCTTATTTGCTAGCGGGCTAGATGAGCAGTTCTTC
CASSLFASGLDEQFF
>TRBJ2-1|-|-|TRBV6-5
TGTGCCAGCAGTTCAAGACTAGTCCACAATGAGCAGTTCTTC
CASSSRLVHNEQFF
>TRBJ2-7|-|few|TRBV5-1
TGCGCCAGCAGCAGCCAACAGGGAACGTACGAGCAGTACTTC
CASSSQQGTYEQYF
>TRBJ1-1|-|-|TRBV4-2
TGTGCCAGCAGCCAAGATCGCGGGGGTACTGAAGCTTTCTTT
CASSQDRGGTEAFF
>TRBJ2-1|-|many|TRBV5-6
TGTGCCAGCAGCGACCGGGGACTCCCCCATGAGCAGTTCTTC
CASSDRGLPHEQFF
>TRBJ2-1|-|once|TRBV19
TGTGCCAGTATTGGGCCAGGTGACTACAATGAGCAGTTCTTC
CASIGPGDYNEQFF
>TRBJ2-2|-|once|TRBV5-4
TGTGCCAGCAGCCCGGATCTAGCGAACACCGGGGAGCTGTTTTTT
CASSPDLANTGELFF
>TRBJ1-5|-|few|TRBV15
TGTGCCACCAGCAGAGGAGGCCGCGATAGCGTGTATAGCAATCAGCCCCAGCATTTT
CATSRGGRDSVYSNQPQHF
>TRBJ2-7|-|-|TRBV10-3
TGTGCCATCAGCGGAGCATACGAGCAGTACTTC
CAISGAYEQYF
>TRBJ1-3|-|-|TRBV9
TGTGCCAGCAGCGGTGGGGGCAGTAACACCATATATTTT
CASSGGGSNTIYF
>TRBJ2-2|-|-|TRBV4-1
TGCGCCAGCAGCCAAGACAGGGGGGACACCGGGGAGCTGTTTTTT
CASSQDRGDTGELFF
>TRBJ1-1|-|few|TRBV28
TGTGCCAGTACGGGAGGTTCTGAAGCTTTCTTT
CASTGGSEAFF
>TRBJ2-7|TRBD2|few|TRBV6-4
TGTGCCAGCAGTGACAGTGTGGGACTAGCCCCCTACGAGCAGTACTTC
CASSDSVGLAPYEQYF
>TRBJ1-4|-|-|TRBV29-1
TGCAGCGCCACAGGGCTTAATAATGAAAAACTGTTTTTT
CSATGLNNEKLFF
>TRBJ2-1|TRBD2|few|TRBV27
TGTGCCAGCAAGCCCGGGACTAGCGGAGGCAATGAGCAGTTCTTC
CASKPGTSGGNEQFF
>TRBJ2-7|-|-|TRBV4-3
TGCGCCAGCAGCCAAGATCGCGGGGCTAATTCCTACGAGCAGTACTTC
CASSQDRGANSYEQYF
>TRBJ2-7|-|-|TRBV19
TGTGCCAGTAGTATAGGAGGTGAGCAGTACTTC
CASSIGGEQYF
>TRBJ2-7|-|-|TRBV5-6
TGTGCCAGCAGCTTGGGGAGCACTATCTACGAGCAGTACTTC
CASSLGSTIYEQYF
>TRBJ1-2|TRBD1|-|TRBV28
TGTGCCAGCAGTTCCACCTCAACAGGGGGAGCTAACTATGGCTACACCTTC
CASSSTSTGGANYGYTF
>TRBJ2-7|TRBD2|-|TRBV4-1
TGCGCCAGCAGCCAAAGCCTGACGCCGGGACTAGCGGGAGGGTCCTACGAGCAGTACTTC
CASSQSLTPGLAGGSYEQYF
>TRBJ1-1|-|-|TRBV28
TGTGCCAGCAGTTCCCTAGGGACACAAAAGAACACTGAAGCTTTCTTT
CASSSLGTQKNTEAFF
>TRBJ1-3|-|-|TRBV12-5
TGTGCTAGTGGTTTGGTAGGGGGCTCTGGAAACACCATATATTTT
CASGLVGGSGNTIYF
>TRBJ2-1|-|-|TRBV12-1
TGTGCCAGCAGCCAGCGGACTAGCGGGAGGTACAATGAGCAGTTCTTC
CASSQRTSGRYNEQFF
>TRBJ2-2|-|few|TRBV11-3
TGTGCCAGCAGCTCCCGCGGTCTATCCGGGGAGCTGTTTTTT
CASSSRGLSGELFF
>TRBJ1-5|-|few|TRBV29-1
TGCAGCGTTGAAACGGGTAATAACAATCAGCCCCAGCATTTT
CSVETGNNNQPQHF
>TRBJ2-5|TRBD2|-|TRBV27
TGTGCCAGCAACCCGGGACTAGCGGCCCCCGAGGAAGGGACCCAGTACTTC
CASNPGLAAPEEGTQYF
>TRBJ2-5|TRBD1|-|TRBV11-2
TGTGCCAGCAGCTTAGCCGGACAGGGAATGGTAGAGACCCAGTACTTC
CASSLAGQGMVETQYF
>TRBJ2-7|TRBD1|-|TRBV12-5
TGTGCTAGCCGGGACAGCGACTCCTACGAGCAGTACTTC
CASRDSDSYEQYF
>TRBJ2-7|TRBD2|-|TRBV7-2
TGTGCCAGCAGACTAGCGGGAGGCCCCCCGCAGTACTTC
CASRLAGGPPQYF
>TRBJ1-4|-|once|TRBV5-1
TGCGCCAGCAGCTTGGGGCAGGGTCGCGAAAAACTGTTTTTT
CASSLGQGREKLFF
>TRBJ1-3|TRBD1|-|TRBV27
TGTGCCAGAGAGAATAAAACAGGGGCCTACGGAAACACCATATATTTT
CARENKTGAYGNTIYF
>TRBJ2-7|TRBD2|-|TRBV9
TGTGCCAGCAGCGTAGGTAGCGGGAAGTCCCACGAGCAGTACTTC
CASSVGSGKSHEQYF